A selection of T cell receptor beta chains follows, all from one sample in a study of blood T cell repertoires in COVID-19. Here immunoSEQ multiplex PCR was the method, and the copy in TCRdb shows in-frame clones only, minus some. The table lists roughly 100,000 clones, about 90% of them singletons. Sequenced sample: peripheral blood. The receptor source for this set is a human donor with active COVID-19. The donor label of this sample is uncertain. Each CDR3 is given with its conserved first and last residue.

v_call,j_call,cdr3_aa
TRBV13,TRBJ2-3,CASRLAGGPAQYF
TRBV18,TRBJ2-2,CASSPPQDLSGGTPWSTGELFF
TRBV4-1,TRBJ1-3,CASSQGGGQDGNTIYF
TRBV10-3,TRBJ1-1,CAIRPGLGQGAKGNTEAFF
TRBV5-1,TRBJ2-3,CASSSTSGGSTDTQYF
TRBV5-8,TRBJ2-3,CASSLTGNTDTQYF
TRBV27,TRBJ2-6,CASRDSGGANVLTF
TRBV6-2/TRBV6-3,TRBJ2-3,CASSSGLAQGTDTQYF
TRBV12-3/TRBV12-4,TRBJ1-3,CASRLLDTIYF
TRBV9,TRBJ1-6,CASSVSGASPLHF
TRBV27,TRBJ1-1,CASFRTGPRNTEAFF
TRBV5-1,TRBJ1-3,CASCRSGGSADTIYF
TRBV10-3,TRBJ1-3,CAISAGTGAPGNTIYF
TRBV6-6,TRBJ2-6,CASNPVFSGANVLTF